The rows below give T cell receptor beta chains drawn from one sample of a study of CD8+ T cells in alopecia areata. The protocol was immunoSEQ multiplex PCR, while the TCRdb copy is restricted to in-frame clones and leaves out a portion. The sample lists over 90,000 clones; 86% were seen once. The sample consisted of CD8+ T cells sorted from blood, taken around week 30, from a patient treated with tofacitinib. The origin of the receptors is a human donor with alopecia areata. Both conserved end residues are part of each CDR3. The D gene is left open where the match is weak. Rows give clone size only sometimes, using once, few, many, or a class for an expanded clone.

d_call	clone_size	v_call	j_call	cdr3_nt	cdr3_aa
TRBD1	NA	TRBV4-1	TRBJ2-7	TGTGCCAGCAGCCAAGACTCCGGGACAGGGATCGCCGAGCAGTACTTC	CASSQDSGTGIAEQYF
NA	NA	TRBV29-1	TRBJ2-3	TGCAGCGTTGACCCCAGCGGGAGCACAGATACGCAGTATTTT	CSVDPSGSTDTQYF
TRBD1	NA	TRBV29-1	TRBJ2-7	TGCAGCGTTGGGGACAGGGGACCTTTCGAGCAGTACTTC	CSVGDRGPFEQYF
NA	NA	TRBV7-3	TRBJ2-1	TGTGCCAGCAGCTTCAGTCCCAACAATGAGCAGTTCTTC	CASSFSPNNEQFF
TRBD1	NA	TRBV9	TRBJ2-7	TGTGCCAGCAGCGTTGGGACAGGGCCCCTCTACGAGCAGTACTTC	CASSVGTGPLYEQYF
NA	NA	TRBV4-1	TRBJ2-2	TGCGCCAGCAGCCCTTTAGCGACCAACACCGGGGAGCTGTTTTTT	CASSPLATNTGELFF
NA	NA	TRBV29-1	TRBJ2-7	TGCAGCGGGATTGGACAGTCCTACGAGCAGTACTTC	CSGIGQSYEQYF
NA	NA	TRBV4-2	TRBJ1-2	TGTGCCAGCAGCCAAGGGATGGCAAATGGCTACACCTTC	CASSQGMANGYTF
NA	NA	TRBV5-1	TRBJ2-7	TGCGCCAGCAGCTTGGGGCCGCCAGTCGAGCAGTACTTC	CASSLGPPVEQYF
NA	NA	TRBV29-1	TRBJ2-7	TGCAGCGTTGAGGACAGAGGGTACGAGCAGTACTTC	CSVEDRGYEQYF
TRBD2	NA	TRBV29-1	TRBJ2-1	TGCAGCGTTGAGTTAGCGGGAGGGGGGAATGAGCAGTTCTTC	CSVELAGGGNEQFF
TRBD1	few	TRBV29-1	TRBJ2-7	TGCAGCGTTGAAGAGGCAGGGGGAGAGCAGTACTTC	CSVEEAGGEQYF
NA	few	TRBV29-1	TRBJ2-7	TGCAGTGCAGAGAGCTCCTACGAGCAGTACTTC	CSAESSYEQYF
NA	NA	TRBV5-1	TRBJ2-1	TGCGCCAGCAGCCTAAGGCGGGGTGACAATGAGCAGTTCTTC	CASSLRRGDNEQFF
NA	NA	TRBV27	TRBJ2-1	TGTGCCAGCAGTTTCACGGGACCACTCTACAATGAGCAGTTCTTC	CASSFTGPLYNEQFF
NA	once	TRBV9	TRBJ2-2	TGTGCCAGCAGCGTAGGGATCACCGGGGAGCTGTTTTTT	CASSVGITGELFF
NA	once	TRBV21-1	TRBJ2-7	TGTGCCAGCACCTTTAGACTGAAGCAGTACTTC	CASTFRLKQYF
TRBD1	NA	TRBV4-1	TRBJ2-7	TGCGCCAGCAGCCCGGACAGGGGGCCCTACGAGCAGTACTTC	CASSPDRGPYEQYF
TRBD1	NA	TRBV27	TRBJ2-7	TGTGCCAGCAGTTTAAGGGGGACAGGGTTCTACGAGCAGTACTTC	CASSLRGTGFYEQYF
NA	NA	TRBV7-8	TRBJ1-2	TGTGCCAGCAGCAACAGACAGGACCACTATGGCTACACCTTC	CASSNRQDHYGYTF
NA	NA	TRBV7-9	TRBJ1-4	TGTGCCAGCAGCTTAGTAGGGCTGGGGGGCCCTGAAAAACTGTTTTTT	CASSLVGLGGPEKLFF
NA	NA	TRBV19	TRBJ2-1	TGTGCCAGTAGTATAGGACTGAGCTCCTACAATGAGCAGTTCTTC	CASSIGLSSYNEQFF
TRBD1	NA	TRBV29-1	TRBJ2-1	TGCAACGGACAGGGGAATTCAGTGCATGAGCAGTTCTTC	CNGQGNSVHEQFF
NA	NA	TRBV11-1	TRBJ1-2	TGTGCCAGCAGGATGAGAGGCGGAGGTGGCTACACCTTC	CASRMRGGGGYTF
NA	few	TRBV7-9	TRBJ2-1	TGTGCCAGCAGCTTATCCGGCCCCAATGAGCAGTTCTTC	CASSLSGPNEQFF
NA	NA	TRBV30	TRBJ2-7	TGTGCCTGGAGTGTGTCACAGACCTACGAGCAGTACTTC	CAWSVSQTYEQYF
TRBD2	NA	TRBV5-1	TRBJ2-1	TGCGCCAGCAGAACTAGCGGGGTTTCCTACAATGAGCAGTTCTTC	CASRTSGVSYNEQFF
NA	NA	TRBV27	TRBJ2-7	TGTGCCAGCAGTTTGACACCCTCCTACGAGCAGTACTTC	CASSLTPSYEQYF
NA	NA	TRBV6-6	TRBJ1-5	TGTGCCAGCAGTTATAGGCCTAGCAATCAGCCCCAGCATTTT	CASSYRPSNQPQHF
NA	NA	TRBV30	TRBJ2-1	TGTGCCTGGAGTATGGGCAATGAGCAGTTCTTC	CAWSMGNEQFF
NA	NA	TRBV27	TRBJ2-1	TGTGCCAGCAGTTTATTGGGTGGGAGCTCCTACAATGAGCAGTTCTTC	CASSLLGGSSYNEQFF
NA	NA	TRBV13	TRBJ2-7	TGTGCCAGCAGCTTCTCAGCTAGGGGAGGCTACGAGCAGTACTTC	CASSFSARGGYEQYF
NA	NA	TRBV14	TRBJ2-1	TGTGCCAGCAACAACGCCGGGGGCAATGAGCAGTTCTTC	CASNNAGGNEQFF
NA	NA	TRBV19	TRBJ2-1	TGTGCCAGTAGTATGGAGAATGTGTACAATGAGCAGTTCTTC	CASSMENVYNEQFF
NA	NA	TRBV9	TRBJ2-3	TGTGCCAGCAGCGTAGGGGGGACAGATACGCAGTATTTT	CASSVGGTDTQYF
TRBD1	NA	TRBV7-9	TRBJ2-5	TGTGCCAGCAGCCCCCCGGACAGGGAAGAGACCCAGTACTTC	CASSPPDREETQYF
TRBD1	NA	TRBV5-6	TRBJ1-1	TGTGCCAGCAGCGAGGGACAGGGGATCGACACTGAAGCTTTCTTT	CASSEGQGIDTEAFF